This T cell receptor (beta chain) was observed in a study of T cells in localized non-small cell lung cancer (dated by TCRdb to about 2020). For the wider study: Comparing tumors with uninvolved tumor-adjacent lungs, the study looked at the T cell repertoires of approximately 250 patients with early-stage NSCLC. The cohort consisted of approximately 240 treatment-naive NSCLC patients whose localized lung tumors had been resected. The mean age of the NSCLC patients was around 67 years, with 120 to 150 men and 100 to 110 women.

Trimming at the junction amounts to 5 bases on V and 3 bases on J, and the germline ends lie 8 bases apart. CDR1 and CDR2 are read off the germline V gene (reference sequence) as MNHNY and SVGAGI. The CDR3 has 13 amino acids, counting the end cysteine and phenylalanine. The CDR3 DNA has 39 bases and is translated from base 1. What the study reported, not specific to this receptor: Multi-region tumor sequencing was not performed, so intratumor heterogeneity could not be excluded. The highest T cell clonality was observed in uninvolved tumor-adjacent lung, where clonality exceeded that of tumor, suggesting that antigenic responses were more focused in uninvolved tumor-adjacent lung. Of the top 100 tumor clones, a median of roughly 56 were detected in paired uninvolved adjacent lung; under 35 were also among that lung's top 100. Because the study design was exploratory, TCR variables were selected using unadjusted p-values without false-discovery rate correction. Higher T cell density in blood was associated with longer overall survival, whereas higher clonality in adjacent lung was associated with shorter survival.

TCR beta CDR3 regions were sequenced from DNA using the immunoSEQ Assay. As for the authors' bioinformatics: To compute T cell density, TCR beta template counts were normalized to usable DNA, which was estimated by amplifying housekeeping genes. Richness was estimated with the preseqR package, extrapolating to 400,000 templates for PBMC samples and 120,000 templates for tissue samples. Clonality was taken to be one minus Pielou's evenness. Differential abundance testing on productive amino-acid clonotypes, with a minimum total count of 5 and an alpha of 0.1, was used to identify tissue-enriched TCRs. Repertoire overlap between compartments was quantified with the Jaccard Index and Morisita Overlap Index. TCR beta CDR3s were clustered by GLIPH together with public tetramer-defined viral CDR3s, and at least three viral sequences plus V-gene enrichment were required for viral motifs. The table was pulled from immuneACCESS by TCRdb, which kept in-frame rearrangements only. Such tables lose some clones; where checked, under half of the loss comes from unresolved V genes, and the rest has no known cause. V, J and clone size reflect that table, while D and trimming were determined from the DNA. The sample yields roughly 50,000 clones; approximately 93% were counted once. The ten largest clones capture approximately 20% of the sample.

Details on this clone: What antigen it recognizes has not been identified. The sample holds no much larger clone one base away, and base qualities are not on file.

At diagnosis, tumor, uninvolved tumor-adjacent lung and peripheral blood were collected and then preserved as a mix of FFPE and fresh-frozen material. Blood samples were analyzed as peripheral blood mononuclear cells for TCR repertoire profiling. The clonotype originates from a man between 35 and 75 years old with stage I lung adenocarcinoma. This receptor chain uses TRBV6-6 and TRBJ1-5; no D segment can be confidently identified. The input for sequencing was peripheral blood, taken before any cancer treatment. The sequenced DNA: TGTGCCAGCAGTCCAACAATCAATCAGCCCCAGCATTTT. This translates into CASSPTINQPQHF.